The rows below give T cell receptor beta chains drawn from one sample of a study of naive and memory T cell subsets. TCRdb reprocessed the UMI-ligation and nested PCR reads with MiXCR, giving one entry per CDR3 protein. The table records around 110,000 distinct CDR3 sequences, 35% to 40% of them present only once. Sequenced material: central memory CD4+ T cells from blood. The receptors were sampled from a human donor in good health. The CDR3 runs from the conserved cysteine through the conserved F or W. The order of the fields is D gene, J gene, V gene, clone size, CDR3 protein, CDR3 DNA. The D gene is left open where the match is weak. Clone size is not always given. Where it is, it says once, few, many or a class for expanded clones.

D: TRBD2
J: TRBJ2-3
V: TRBV29-1
size: few
CDR3: CSVEPSGRGDTQYF
DNA: TGCAGCGTTGAGCCTAGCGGGAGAGGCGATACGCAGTATTTT

D: TRBD2
J: TRBJ2-7
V: TRBV28
size: few
CDR3: CATREVAGATSRPPPYF
DNA: TGTGCCACCCGGGAGGTAGCGGGAGCTACGAGCAGACCCCCCCCGTACTTC

D: TRBD1
J: TRBJ1-1
V: TRBV12-3/TRBV12-4
size: -
CDR3: CASSGQGRRLF
DNA: TGTGCCAGCAGTGGACAGGGCCGGCGCCTCTTT

D: TRBD1
J: TRBJ2-5
V: TRBV27
size: once
CDR3: CASSPLGQEETQYF
DNA: TGTGCCAGCAGTCCCTTAGGACAGGAGGAGACCCAGTACTTC

D: TRBD2
J: TRBJ2-5
V: TRBV4-1
size: -
CDR3: CASSHETSGSLVTQYF
DNA: TGCGCCAGCAGCCACGAGACTAGCGGGAGTTTAGTGACCCAGTACTTC

D: -
J: TRBJ2-5
V: TRBV20-1
size: few
CDR3: CSAGLLAGETQYF
DNA: TGCAGTGCCGGACTTCTAGCTGGGGAGACCCAGTACTTC

D: TRBD2
J: TRBJ2-3
V: TRBV20-1
size: -
CDR3: CSARDPGLAGLLTDTQYF
DNA: TGCAGTGCTAGAGATCCCGGGCTAGCGGGACTCCTCACAGATACGCAGTATTTT

D: -
J: TRBJ1-5
V: TRBV19
size: -
CDR3: CASSIEIVDRKNQPQHF
DNA: TGTGCCAGTAGTATCGAGATAGTAGACAGAAAGAATCAGCCCCAGCATTTT

D: -
J: TRBJ1-2
V: TRBV29-1
size: -
CDR3: CSVEDGNRAARIHGYTF
DNA: TGCAGCGTTGAAGATGGAAATCGGGCGGCCAGAATTCATGGCTACACCTTC

D: TRBD2
J: TRBJ2-7
V: TRBV2
size: few
CDR3: CASSDSGLAGAYEQYF
DNA: TGTGCCAGCAGTGATAGTGGCCTAGCGGGGGCCTACGAGCAGTACTTC

D: -
J: TRBJ2-1
V: TRBV7-8
size: few
CDR3: CAGQTGSRSTNEQFF
DNA: TGTGCCGGCCAAACCGGGTCAAGGAGTACAAATGAGCAGTTCTTC

D: -
J: TRBJ1-5
V: TRBV27
size: few
CDR3: CASSRSGRYRDQPQHF
DNA: TGTGCCAGCAGTAGATCCGGGAGATATAGGGATCAGCCCCAGCATTTT

D: -
J: TRBJ2-1
V: TRBV9
size: -
CDR3: CASSGLAGQGEQFF
DNA: TGTGCCAGCAGCGGTTTAGCGGGACAGGGTGAGCAGTTCTTC

D: TRBD2
J: TRBJ2-1
V: TRBV7-3
size: few
CDR3: CASSPSGRASNEQFF
DNA: TGTGCCAGCAGTCCTAGCGGGAGGGCCTCCAATGAGCAGTTCTTC

D: TRBD1
J: TRBJ1-5
V: TRBV6-6
size: -
CDR3: CASSSGGAGNQPQHF
DNA: TGTGCCAGCAGTTCAGGGGGCGCGGGCAATCAGCCCCAGCATTTT

D: TRBD1
J: TRBJ2-7
V: TRBV7-9
size: few
CDR3: CASSSGTGRYEQYF
DNA: TGTGCCAGCAGCTCCGGGACAGGGCGATACGAGCAGTACTTC

D: -
J: TRBJ2-1
V: TRBV27
size: -
CDR3: CASRDLASNNNEQFF
DNA: TGTGCCAGCAGAGATCTAGCCTCCAATAACAATGAGCAGTTCTTC

D: -
J: TRBJ2-7
V: TRBV21-1
size: many
CDR3: CASSKRDKARRKVEQYF
DNA: TGTGCCAGCAGCAAAAGGGATAAGGCCCGACGGAAAGTCGAGCAGTACTTC

D: TRBD2
J: TRBJ2-7
V: TRBV10-3
size: -
CDR3: CATSAGPSAYEQYF
DNA: TGTGCCACCTCAGCGGGGCCATCAGCCTACGAGCAGTACTTC

D: -
J: TRBJ2-5
V: TRBV20-1
size: -
CDR3: CSARDTKTQYF
DNA: TGCAGTGCTAGAGATACGAAGACCCAGTACTTC

D: TRBD1
J: TRBJ1-1
V: TRBV7-9
size: -
CDR3: CASRRGQENTEAFF
DNA: TGTGCCAGCAGAAGGGGACAGGAGAACACTGAAGCTTTCTTT

D: -
J: TRBJ1-5
V: TRBV6-2/TRBV6-3
size: few
CDR3: CASIRDSYSNQPQHF
DNA: TGTGCCAGCATCAGAGACAGTTATAGCAATCAGCCCCAGCATTTT

D: -
J: TRBJ2-3
V: TRBV27
size: -
CDR3: CASSPAPPDTQYF
DNA: TGTGCCAGCAGCCCCGCGCCCCCAGATACGCAGTATTTT

D: TRBD1
J: TRBJ1-2
V: TRBV29-1
size: few
CDR3: CSVEDLLRQGGFNYGYTF
DNA: TGCAGCGTTGAAGATCTTCTCCGACAGGGGGGATTTAACTATGGCTACACCTTC

D: -
J: TRBJ2-3
V: TRBV20-1
size: few
CDR3: CSAPKGSSFTDTQYF
DNA: TGCAGTGCTCCGAAGGGTAGCAGCTTCACAGATACGCAGTATTTT

D: -
J: TRBJ2-7
V: TRBV29-1
size: many
CDR3: CSVEAGEGKQYF
DNA: TGCAGCGTTGAGGCCGGGGAAGGGAAGCAGTACTTC

D: -
J: TRBJ2-3
V: TRBV15
size: -
CDR3: CATSRTTKGTDTQYF
DNA: TGTGCCACCAGCAGGACCACGAAGGGCACAGATACGCAGTATTTT

D: TRBD2
J: TRBJ2-5
V: TRBV29-1
size: few
CDR3: CSVERGGRGETQYF
DNA: TGCAGCGTTGAGCGGGGAGGGCGAGGGGAGACCCAGTACTTC

D: -
J: TRBJ2-1
V: TRBV6-6
size: few
CDR3: CASSYRRDSYNEQFF
DNA: TGTGCCAGCAGTTACAGGAGGGACTCCTACAATGAGCAGTTCTTC

D: -
J: TRBJ2-5
V: TRBV5-1
size: -
CDR3: CASSASSARTGETQYF
DNA: TGCGCCAGCAGCGCATCTAGCGCCAGAACTGGAGAGACCCAGTACTTC

D: TRBD1
J: TRBJ1-1
V: TRBV6-5
size: few
CDR3: CASSYSRQGITEAFF
DNA: TGTGCCAGCAGTTACTCGAGACAGGGGATCACTGAAGCTTTCTTT

D: -
J: TRBJ2-1
V: TRBV20-1
size: few
CDR3: CSAKVRPLDNEQFF
DNA: TGCAGTGCTAAGGTCAGGCCGCTAGACAATGAGCAGTTCTTC

D: -
J: TRBJ2-7
V: TRBV28
size: -
CDR3: CASSRPYDREQYF
DNA: TGTGCCAGCAGCCGGCCTTACGATCGCGAGCAGTACTTC

D: -
J: TRBJ1-1
V: TRBV12-3/TRBV12-4
size: -
CDR3: CASTLRRNTEAFF
DNA: TGTGCCAGCACACTGCGGAGGAACACTGAAGCTTTCTTT

D: -
J: TRBJ2-5
V: TRBV3-1
size: once
CDR3: CASSQARTEQETQYF
DNA: TGTGCCAGCAGCCAAGCCCGGACTGAGCAAGAGACCCAGTACTTC

D: TRBD2
J: TRBJ2-6
V: TRBV12-3/TRBV12-4
size: -
CDR3: CASTREAGANVLTF
DNA: TGTGCCAGCACCCGGGAGGCTGGGGCCAACGTCCTGACTTTC

D: -
J: TRBJ2-7
V: TRBV29-1
size: few
CDR3: CEALVNGEQYF
DNA: TGCGAGGCTCTAGTGAATGGGGAGCAGTACTTC

D: -
J: TRBJ1-1
V: TRBV4-1
size: few
CDR3: CASSQALGFGDTEAFF
DNA: TGCGCCAGCAGCCAAGCACTAGGCTTTGGGGACACTGAAGCTTTCTTT

D: -
J: TRBJ2-5
V: TRBV5-1
size: -
CDR3: CASSFGTLGETQYF
DNA: TGCGCCAGCAGCTTTGGGACCCTTGGGGAGACCCAGTACTTC

D: -
J: TRBJ2-3
V: TRBV9
size: -
CDR3: CASSSEEDTQYF
DNA: TGTGCCAGCAGCTCCGAGGAAGATACGCAGTATTTT

D: TRBD2
J: TRBJ2-2
V: TRBV3-1
size: -
CDR3: CASSQDRRLAGTNTGELFF
DNA: TGTGCCAGCAGCCAAGATCGGCGGCTAGCGGGGACGAACACCGGGGAGCTGTTTTTT

D: TRBD2
J: TRBJ2-1
V: TRBV18
size: -
CDR3: CASSHTGTSGSNEQFF
DNA: TGTGCCAGCTCACATACCGGGACTAGCGGGAGCAATGAGCAGTTCTTC

D: -
J: TRBJ2-4
V: TRBV3-1
size: -
CDR3: CASSQGAEVKKNIQYF
DNA: TGTGCCAGCAGCCAAGGGGCGGAGGTCAAGAAAAACATTCAGTACTTC

D: -
J: TRBJ1-2
V: TRBV3-1
size: -
CDR3: CASSRDPYGYTF
DNA: TGTGCCAGCAGCCGGGACCCATATGGCTACACCTTC

D: -
J: TRBJ1-4
V: TRBV20-1
size: many
CDR3: CSASHEGGEKLFF
DNA: TGCAGTGCTAGCCACGAGGGTGGCGAAAAACTGTTTTTT

D: TRBD2
J: TRBJ2-5
V: TRBV28
size: -
CDR3: CASRAGRTYQETQYF
DNA: TGTGCCAGTCGGGCCGGGAGGACTTACCAAGAGACCCAGTACTTC